This T cell receptor (beta chain) was documented in a study of T cell clonality in common variable immunodeficiency (dated by TCRdb to 2014 to 2015). Paper-wide results and their limitations: Patient heterogeneity within the CVID cohort put limits on correlating repertoire features with clinical complications. Fewer deletions and N-nucleotide insertions were reportedly observed in CVID TCRbeta sequences, and highly modified clones with 13 or more V deletions were reportedly absent from CVID TCRbeta sequences. Fewer TCRbeta clones were shared among CVID subjects than among healthy controls (p < 0.0001). TCRbeta clonality was higher in CVID subjects than in healthy controls (t-test p = 0.018), and the increase was most characteristic of about a third of subjects. It was noted by the authors that sequencing of the repertoires of T cell subpopulations would be needed to clarify the cause of the increased clonality in CVID. Even though DNA input was equal, the average per sample came to 80,000 to 100,000 unique sequences for controls compared with approximately 29,000 for CVID samples.

The CDR3 contains 14 residues, cysteine and phenylalanine counted. Part of the CDR3 DNA is given, 33 bases translated from base 1. The germline V gene (reference sequence) supplies CDR1 DFQATT and CDR2 SNEGSKA. The junction shows trimming of 5 bases on V and 4 bases on J, and the gene matches do not reach 11 bases of it. This clone occurred many times. Its antigen has not been determined. From the germline J gene comes the end of the CDR3, since the read stops 3 residues before it. For sequencing input, CVID and control samples contributed equivalent amounts of genomic DNA. For every sample, a 60 bp segment covering the rearranged TCRbeta CDR3 region was amplified and then sequenced. The immunoSEQ assay, a bias-corrected multiplex PCR with high-throughput sequencing, was employed for TCRbeta amplification. Processing in the source paper ran as follows. Every unique nucleotide sequence counted as a clone and was annotated with V, D and J genes, copy number and frequency. Sequences were labeled productive if in frame, and non-productive if out of frame or containing stop codons. As previously described, clonality was calculated on the basis of Shannon's entropy. Mean CDR3 Kyte-Doolittle hydropathy was derived from the predicted amino acid sequences of productive clones. Using the R hclust function, scaled V gene usage was clustered hierarchically with Manhattan distance and complete linkage. Sharing of clones by CDR3 amino acid sequence was evaluated by resampling 12 repertoires per group over 100 rounds. The repertoires were screened for 60 to 85 published EBV-specific TCRbeta sequences and around 250 published CMV-specific TCRbeta sequences. A couple of CVID samples yielding fewer than 10,000 sequences were excluded from analysis, leaving fewer than 50 CVID repertoires. TCRdb obtained this table from immuneACCESS and retained in-frame rearrangements with V and J assigned. These tables miss some clones; where compared with another copy, unresolved V genes account for less than half of the shortfall, and the remainder is unexplained. V and J calls and clone size come straight from that table; D and trimming were deduced from the DNA. This sample holds 40,000 to 55,000 clones in total, without any singletons. 5% to 6.5% of the sample is in the top ten clones.

Both CVID patients and healthy controls were predominantly of Caucasian heritage. Heparinized peripheral whole blood samples of about 5 to 8 ml were collected from each donor. Genomic DNA from adults with common variable immune deficiency (CVID) and from healthy adult controls was the source for sequencing TCRbeta CDR3 repertoires. There were 22 healthy adult volunteers in the control group (around twelve female and some ten male), ranging in age from roughly 20 to 70 years, with a mean age of roughly 32. Diluted blood was density-centrifuged over Hypaque 1077 or Ficoll-Paque to isolate peripheral blood mononuclear cells. Genomic DNA was obtained from unsorted mononuclear cells using either Qiagen column purification or a centrifugation-based method.

Specimen: peripheral blood mononuclear cells. This chain is built from TRBV20-1 and TRBJ2-7; 7 of the junction bases match TRBD1. The clonotype comes from a person between 18 and 75 years old in good health. The sequenced CDR3 bases are TGCAGTGCTCTCGCCCCCGGGACAGTGTACGAG. It is translated as CSALAPGTVYE. The full CDR3 protein reads CSALAPGTVYEQYF.